These 18 T cell receptor beta chains were sequenced from one sample in a study of blood T cell repertoires in COVID-19. Profiling relied on immunoSEQ multiplex PCR, and the TCRdb table lists in-frame clones only, not all of them. The data contain around 100,000 clones, approximately 90% of them singletons. Sequencing was performed on peripheral blood. The receptor set was obtained from a man in his forties or fifties with active COVID-19.

The V gene is TRBV4-2, the J gene TRBJ1-1; a possible D gene is TRBD1 (5 bases). V lost 0 bases and J lost 2, with 7 bases in between. This CDR3 is built from 14 residues. Germline-derived CDR1 and CDR2 are LGHNA and YNFKEQ. CDR3 region: CASSQDWGNTEAFF. The CDR3 DNA sequence: TGTGCCAGCAGCCAAGATTGGGGCAACACTGAAGCTTTCTTT.

The gene calls are TRBV7-9 and TRBJ2-6; D is ambiguous. V was trimmed by 6 bases and J by 3 bases, leaving 12 bases between them. The CDR3 runs to 15 residues. Per the germline V gene, CDR1 is SEHNR and CDR2 is FQNEAQ (reference sequence). The CDR3 sequence: CASSPKELGANVLTF. In nucleotides, the CDR3 is TGTGCCAGCAGTCCCAAAGAGCTTGGGGCCAACGTCCTGACTTTC.

V and J are TRBV6-5 and TRBJ2-3, with TRBD1 matching 9 bases. CDR1 is MNHEY and CDR2 is SVGAGI in the germline V gene. CDR3 length equals 16 residues. Trimming took 3 bases from V and 2 from J; bases not matched to a gene: 6. The DNA for the CDR3 is TGTGCCAGCAGTTATTACGGACAGGGGACCACAGATACGCAGTATTTT. The encoded protein is CASSYYGQGTTDTQYF.

The genes are TRBV19 and TRBJ2-6, with a possible D match to TRBD1 (6 bases). V shed 7 bases and J shed 4 bases, with 11 bases lying between them. The CDR3 contains 14 residues. Germline CDR1 LNHDA, CDR2 SQIVND (reference sequence). This CDR3 reads CASISGAGANVLTF. CDR3 bases: TGTGCCAGTATTTCAGGGGCGGGGGCCAACGTCCTGACTTTC.

The chain recombines TRBV4-1 with TRBJ1-1, with D possibly being TRBD1 (5 bases). Trimming shortened V by 8 bases and J by 6 bases, and 25 bases separated the two germline ends. Germline CDR1 MGHRA, CDR2 YSYEKL. This CDR3 comprises 16 residues. DNA of the CDR3: TGCGCCAGCGATCAAGTCCCCAAAGGGGCTACGGCTGAAGCTTTCTTT. It encodes CASDQVPKGATAEAFF.

This clone has only a few counts. The CDR3 DNA reads TGTGCCAGCTCAGCCGGACTGCCTGGGGGAGGGGAAAAACTGTTTTTT. This translates into CASSAGLPGGGEKLFF. The rearrangement uses TRBV18 and TRBJ1-4; D is possibly TRBD1 (5 bases). Germline V gene data show CDR1 as KGHSH and CDR2 as LQKENI. The CDR3 contains 16 residues. V gave up 5 bases and J gave up 8 bases, with 21 bases separating them.

This clone has more than one count but fewer than ten. The V and J genes are TRBV18 and TRBJ2-4, with TRBD1 matching 7 bases. Trimming at V came to 0 bases and at J to 0 bases, leaving 8 bases not matched to a gene. The germline gives CDR1 KGHSH, CDR2 LQKENI. This CDR3 comprises 18 residues. CDR3 sequence reads: CASSPPRTGDLAKNIQYF. CDR3 in DNA: TGTGCCAGCTCACCACCGCGGACAGGCGATCTAGCCAAAAACATTCAGTACTTC.

This rearrangement joins TRBV7-9 to TRBJ2-2, with 7 bases identical to TRBD1. Trimming took 7 bases from V and 6 from J; bases not matched to a gene: 8. The CDR3 is 14 amino acids. Germline-derived CDR1 and CDR2 are SEHNR and FQNEAQ (reference sequence). The CDR3 sequence: CASTRPTGSGELFF. The CDR3 bases are TGTGCCAGCACCAGACCGACAGGGTCCGGGGAGCTGTTTTTT.

V is TRBV9 and J is TRBJ1-2; D perhaps matches TRBD1 (5 bases). Germline V gene data show CDR1 as SGDLS and CDR2 as YYNGEE. The ends were cut back, 0 bases at V and 4 bases at J, with 19 bases in the middle. This CDR3 is 17 amino acids long. CDR3 region: CASSVDLDWRGTYGYTF. CDR3 DNA sequence: TGTGCCAGCAGCGTAGACCTTGATTGGAGGGGCACCTATGGCTACACCTTC.

V is TRBV4-1 and J is TRBJ1-2, with unresolved D. Trimming removed 4 bases at V and 4 bases at J, with 16 bases between. Germline V gives CDR1 MGHRA, CDR2 YSYEKL. This CDR3 has 15 residues. The chain's CDR3 is CASSPRVAGGYGYTF. The CDR3 region has the DNA TGCGCCAGCAGCCCAAGAGTGGCAGGAGGCTATGGCTACACCTTC.

In the case of this clone: Different DNA sequences within this sample yield the same CDR3. The chain couples TRBV5-4 to TRBJ2-5; D might be TRBD1 (6 bases). The CDR3 is made up of 14 amino acids. V was shortened by 4 bases and J by 2 bases, with 12 bases between the two germline ends. Germline V gene lookup returns CDR1 SGHNT and CDR2 YYREEE (reference sequence). Here the CDR3 reads CASSLRDKQETQYF. The CDR3 DNA follows: TGTGCCAGCAGCCTTAGGGACAAGCAAGAGACCCAGTACTTC.

The CDR3 here is CASSPTGGNQPQHF. The CDR3 DNA reads as TGTGCCAGCAGCCCGACAGGGGGCAATCAGCCCCAGCATTTT. The chain links TRBV4-2 to TRBJ1-5, with 8 bases matching TRBD1. Germline CDR1 LGHNA, CDR2 YNFKEQ. The V segment lost 4 bases and the J segment 2 bases; nucleotides outside the gene matches: 1. The CDR3 totals 14 residues.

The chain has TRBV6-5 and TRBJ2-2, with D perhaps matching TRBD1 (6 bases). CDR1 and CDR2 from the germline V gene are MNHEY and SVGAGI. There are 16 residues in the CDR3. V shed 4 bases and J shed 0 bases, with 12 bases lying between them. The CDR3 DNA reads TGTGCCAGCAGTTCTAGAGGGGGTTCGAACACCGGGGAGCTGTTTTTT. Its protein product is CASSSRGGSNTGELFF.

The chain carries TRBV6-6 and TRBJ1-2; D unclear. Per the germline V gene, CDR1 is MNHNY and CDR2 is SVGAGI (reference sequence). This CDR3 contains 12 residues. Trimming left V 4 bases short and J 7 bases short, with 10 bases between. As DNA, the CDR3 is TGTGCCAGCAGTTTCAAGACTGGTGGCTACACCTTC. Translated, it gives CASSFKTGGYTF.

A few counts support this clone. The rearrangement uses TRBV4-1 and TRBJ1-2; 7 bases are a match to TRBD1. The length of the CDR3 is 15 residues. Germline V gives CDR1 MGHRA, CDR2 YSYEKL. The trim removed 6 bases at V and 6 bases at J, leaving 13 bases unmatched. CDR3 nucleotides: TGCGCCAGCAGGCGAATCGACAGGGAGACCCATGGCTACACCTTC. Translation gives CASRRIDRETHGYTF.

This clone was seen a single time. CDR3 sequence reads: CASSPPVDIRRDGYTF. DNA of the CDR3: TGTGCCAGCTCACCACCCGTGGACATAAGGAGGGATGGCTACACCTTC. This rearrangement joins TRBV18 to TRBJ1-2; D may be TRBD1 (5 bases). Germline assignment: CDR1 KGHSH and CDR2 LQKENI. The length of the CDR3 is 16 residues. Trimming took off 0 bases at V and 6 bases at J, with 17 bases between the two ends.

The chain recombines TRBV27 with TRBJ2-7; no firm D call. Germline lookup yields CDR1 MNHEY and CDR2 SMNVEV (reference sequence). This CDR3 is built from 12 residues. V gave up 5 bases and J gave up 6 bases, with 11 bases separating them. The CDR3 nucleotides read TGTGCCAGCAGTCGGTCTAACGGCGAGCAGTACTTC. Amino acid sequence: CASSRSNGEQYF.

The chain has TRBV3-1 (or the pseudogene TRBV3-2) and TRBJ1-4; 7 nucleotides match TRBD1. V shed 1 base and J 6 bases; nucleotides not matched to a gene: 2. The germline V gene has CDR1 LGHDT and CDR2 YNNKEL (reference sequence). The CDR3 runs to 14 residues. In DNA, the CDR3 is TGTGCCAGCAGCCAAGGAGACAGGGATGAAAAACTGTTTTTT. Translating it yields CASSQGDRDEKLFF.